Listed below are T cell receptor beta chains from one sample, sequenced in a study of CD8+CD57+ T cells in acquired aplastic anemia. TCRdb recomputed calls from the reads with MiXCR, one row per CDR3 protein. The top ten clones hold 3.5% to 4.5% of a sample with about 400,000 distinct CDR3 sequences, approximately 70% of them seen once. Sequenced sample: sorted CD4+, CD8+, or CD8+CD57+ T cells (not recorded which) from PBMCs. Every receptor here comes from a human donor in good health, serving as a control. CDR3s include the opening cysteine and the closing phenylalanine or tryptophan. The D gene is left open where the match is weak. Clone size is given for some rows only: seen once, a few or many times, or a class if the clone is expanded.

>-|TRBV7-4|TRBD1|TRBJ1-1
CASSLRTGEETEAFF
TGTGCCAGCAGCTTACGGACAGGGGAGGAAACTGAAGCTTTCTTT
>-|TRBV7-3|-|TRBJ1-1
CASSAQGIANTEAFF
TGTGCCAGCAGCGCCCAGGGGATTGCGAACACTGAAGCTTTCTTT
>-|TRBV19|-|TRBJ1-1
CASSTGQYMNTEASF
TGTGCCAGTAGTACTGGACAGTACATGAACACTGAAGCTTCCTTT
>-|TRBV7-9|-|TRBJ2-7
CASSGRRAPHESYEQYF
TGTGCCAGCAGCGGACGGCGGGCACCGCACGAGTCGTACGAGCAGTACTTC
>once|TRBV29-1|-|TRBJ1-2
CSVVTGDGDTF
TGCAGCGTTGTCACCGGAGATGGCGACACCTTC
>many|TRBV5-5|TRBD2|TRBJ2-7
CASSSGTSGGTTLLYEQYF
TGTGCCAGCAGTTCCGGGACTAGCGGGGGGACGACTTTGTTATACGAGCAGTACTTC
>-|TRBV29-1|TRBD1|TRBJ1-1
CSGRQGWGMNTEAFF
TGCAGCGGCAGACAGGGGTGGGGAATGAACACTGAAGCTTTCTTT
>many|TRBV19|-|TRBJ2-6
CASRITSGANVLTF
TGTGCCAGTAGGATAACCAGTGGGGCCAACGTCCTGACTTTC
>many|TRBV6-1|TRBD1|TRBJ2-3
CASSRDRGTTDTQYF
TGTGCCAGCAGCCGGGACAGGGGAACCACAGATACGCAGTATTTT
>-|TRBV7-2|-|TRBJ2-7
CASSFRGGDEQYFF
-
>-|TRBV7-7|-|TRBJ1-2
CASSEPMSSYGYSF
TGTGCTAGCAGTGAGCCAATGAGCTCCTATGGCTACTCCTTC
>-|TRBV14|-|TRBJ1-2
CASSQRIQGYGPPF
TGTGCCAGCAGCCAACGCATACAGGGCTATGGACCCCCCTTC
>many|TRBV7-9|-|TRBJ1-1
CASSWRPLATDTEAFF
TGTGCCAGCAGCTGGAGACCCTTGGCTACGGACACTGAAGCTTTCTTT
>many|TRBV7-2|-|TRBJ2-7
CASSGTGTSDHEQYF
TGTGCCAGCAGCGGTACCGGGACGTCGGACCACGAGCAGTACTTC
>-|TRBV20-1|-|TRBJ1-1
CSARASSGGSSTEAFF
TGCAGTGCTAGAGCCTCTAGCGGGGGGAGTAGCACTGAAGCTTTCTTT
>-|TRBV7-2|-|TRBJ1-5
CASSHKGGNQPQHF
TGTGCCAGTAGTCACAAGGGTGGCAATCAGCCCCAGCATTTT
>many|TRBV4-3|-|TRBJ1-1
CASSKDPRVDTEAFF
TGCGCCAGCAGCAAAGACCCCAGGGTTGACACTGAAGCTTTCTTT
>many|TRBV4-1|TRBD1|TRBJ2-2
CASSHVTGLTNTGELFF
TGCGCCAGCAGCCACGTGACAGGGCTAACGAACACCGGGGAGCTGTTTTTT
>-|TRBV2|-|TRBJ2-3
CASSALRDTQYF
TGTGCCAGCAGTGCCTTGCGTGATACGCAGTATTTT
>-|TRBV9|-|TRBJ2-3
CASGLRSSNPHHF
TGTGCCAGCGGATTGAGGAGCAGCAATCCGCACCATTTT